This T cell receptor (beta chain) was sequenced during a study of OX40 agonist ivuxolimab in advanced cancers. For the study at large: A diagnosis of hepatocellular carcinoma, melanoma, renal cell or head and neck cancer was present in dose-escalation patients. General study findings and limits: In the 0.1 to 3.0 mg/kg range, CD4+ and CD8+ blood T cells had expanded clonally by week 6. Among the nonresponders, some also had low normalized T-cell clonal expansion.

Prior autoimmune disease or systemic immunosuppression barred patients. This clone has just a few counts. Its cognate antigen is unknown. The assay was immunoSEQ multiplex PCR, and TCRdb's table has in-frame clones only and misses some. The sample records about 70,000 clones, 81% being singletons. In germline, CDR1 is MNHEY, CDR2 SVGAGI. The CDR3 sequence is 14 residues long. Trimming stripped 6 bases from V and 13 bases from J, with 19 bases between. This rearrangement joins TRBV6-5 to TRBJ1-6; TRBD1 is a possible D gene (6 bases). Sample: CD4+ or CD8+ T cells sorted from blood, taken in a trial of the OX40 agonist ivuxolimab. The origin of this receptor is an adult with an advanced solid tumor such as melanoma, head and neck, liver or kidney cancer. The CDR3 nucleotides are TGTGCCAGCAGACCCTCGGGGGGCGGCACGCCCCTCCACTTT. This gives the protein CASRPSGGGTPLHF.